These 4 T cell receptor beta chains were sequenced from one sample in a study of blood T cell repertoires in COVID-19. Sequencing was performed with immunoSEQ multiplex PCR; in TCRdb, only in-frame clones are kept and a portion is missing. In the table there are a few hundred thousand clones, 90% of which are singletons. The sample was peripheral blood. These TCRs come from a woman aged 60 to 75 with COVID-19, enrolled during active disease.

The gene calls are TRBV3-1 (or the pseudogene TRBV3-2) and TRBJ1-2, with D tentatively TRBD1 (6 bases). V was cut by 1 base and J by 4 bases, with 10 bases left in between. In germline, CDR1 is LGHDT, CDR2 YNNKEL (reference sequence). The CDR3 runs to 14 residues. The CDR3 DNA is TGTGCCAGCAGCCAAGCCGACAGGTCCTATGGCTACACCTTC. Amino acids: CASSQADRSYGYTF.

CDR3 nucleotide sequence: TGTGCCAGCAGCACCTACCGGGACAGGGGGCGACATGAGCAGTTCTTC. It codes for CASSTYRDRGRHEQFF. The V gene is TRBV5-8, the J gene TRBJ2-1; 12 positions agree with TRBD1. The V gene's germline CDR1 is SGHTS and CDR2 YDEGEE. J gave up 8 bases and V 4 bases, and 10 bases lay outside the gene matches. The CDR3 has 16 amino acids.

The gene calls are TRBV2 and TRBJ1-2; unclear D gene. Trimming left V 0 bases short and J 7 bases short, with 12 bases between. The CDR3 has 14 amino acids. Germline-derived CDR1 and CDR2 are SNHLY and FYNNEI. The CDR3 protein is CASSEAGPQAGYTF. DNA for the CDR3: TGTGCCAGCAGTGAAGCGGGCCCGCAGGCTGGCTACACCTTC.

The chain is built from TRBV6-5 and TRBJ2-1; 9 nucleotides line up with TRBD2. CDR1 and CDR2 (germline): MNHEY, SVGAGI. The ends lost 2 bases at V and 4 bases at J; junction bases unmatched: 6. The length of the CDR3 is 16 residues. The CDR3 reads CASSYLSGGPYNEQFF. The DNA of the CDR3 is TGTGCCAGCAGTTACCTAAGCGGGGGGCCTTACAATGAGCAGTTCTTC.